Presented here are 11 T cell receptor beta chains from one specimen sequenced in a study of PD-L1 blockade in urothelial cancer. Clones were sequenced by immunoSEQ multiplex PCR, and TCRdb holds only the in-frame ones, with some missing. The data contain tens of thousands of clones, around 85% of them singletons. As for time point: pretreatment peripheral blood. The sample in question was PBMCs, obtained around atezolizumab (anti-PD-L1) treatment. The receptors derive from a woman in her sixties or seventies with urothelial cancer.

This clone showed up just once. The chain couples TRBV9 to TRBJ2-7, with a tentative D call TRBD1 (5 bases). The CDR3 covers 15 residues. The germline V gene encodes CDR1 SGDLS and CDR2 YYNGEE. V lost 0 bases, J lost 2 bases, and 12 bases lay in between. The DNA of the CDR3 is TGTGCCAGCAGCGTAGCAGGGTCCCTTACCTACGAGCAGTACTTC. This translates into CASSVAGSLTYEQYF.

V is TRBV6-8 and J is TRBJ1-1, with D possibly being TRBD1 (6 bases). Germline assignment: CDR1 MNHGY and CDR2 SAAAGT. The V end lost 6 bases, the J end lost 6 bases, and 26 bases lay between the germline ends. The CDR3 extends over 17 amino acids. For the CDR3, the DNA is TGTGCCAGCAGCCCACCCTCCGCACAGGGAGCTACGGCTGAAGCTTTCTTT. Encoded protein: CASSPPSAQGATAEAFF.

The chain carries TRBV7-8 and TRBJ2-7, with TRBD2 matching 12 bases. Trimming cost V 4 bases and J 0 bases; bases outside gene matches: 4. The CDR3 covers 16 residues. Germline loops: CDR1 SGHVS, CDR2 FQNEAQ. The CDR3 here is CASSSPSGGDSYEQYF. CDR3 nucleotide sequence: TGTGCCAGCAGCTCCCCTAGCGGGGGGGACTCCTACGAGCAGTACTTC. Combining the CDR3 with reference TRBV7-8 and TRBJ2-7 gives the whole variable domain GAGVSQSPRYKVAKRGQDVALRCDPISGHVSLFWYQQALGQGPEFLTYFQNEAQLDKSGLPSDRFFAERPEGSVSTLKIQRTQQEDSAVYLCASSSPSGGDSYEQYFGPGTRLTVT.

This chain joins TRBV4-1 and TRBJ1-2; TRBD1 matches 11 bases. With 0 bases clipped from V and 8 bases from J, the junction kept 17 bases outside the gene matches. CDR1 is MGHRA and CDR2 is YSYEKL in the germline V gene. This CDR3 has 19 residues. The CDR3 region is CASSQENPSTRDRGGGYTF. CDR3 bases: TGCGCCAGCAGCCAAGAAAACCCCTCGACCCGGGACAGGGGGGGAGGCTACACCTTC.

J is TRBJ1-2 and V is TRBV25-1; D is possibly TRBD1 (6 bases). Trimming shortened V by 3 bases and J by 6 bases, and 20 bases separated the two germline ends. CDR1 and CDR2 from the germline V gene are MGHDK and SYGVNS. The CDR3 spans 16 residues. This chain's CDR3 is CASSEPLGSGEDGYTF. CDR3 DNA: TGTGCCAGCAGTGAGCCCCTCGGGTCAGGGGAAGATGGCTACACCTTC.

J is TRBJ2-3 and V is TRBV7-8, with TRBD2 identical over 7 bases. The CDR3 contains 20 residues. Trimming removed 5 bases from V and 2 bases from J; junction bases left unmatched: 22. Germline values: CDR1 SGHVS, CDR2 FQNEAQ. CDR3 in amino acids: CASSRLTAGPLQSVTDTQYF. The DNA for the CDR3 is TGTGCCAGCAGCCGGTTAACAGCGGGACCATTACAATCGGTCACAGATACGCAGTATTTT.

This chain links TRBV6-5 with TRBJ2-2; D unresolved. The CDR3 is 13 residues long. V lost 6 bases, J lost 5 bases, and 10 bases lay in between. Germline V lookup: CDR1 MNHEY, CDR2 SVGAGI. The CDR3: CASRIPGTGELFF. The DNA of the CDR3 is TGTGCCAGCAGGATTCCAGGTACCGGGGAGCTGTTTTTT.

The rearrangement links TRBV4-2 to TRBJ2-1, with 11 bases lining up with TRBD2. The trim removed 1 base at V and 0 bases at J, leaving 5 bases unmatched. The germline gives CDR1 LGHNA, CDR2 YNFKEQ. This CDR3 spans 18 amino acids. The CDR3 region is CASSQATSGGRSYNEQFF. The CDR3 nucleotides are TGTGCCAGCAGCCAAGCTACTAGCGGGGGTCGCTCCTACAATGAGCAGTTCTTC.

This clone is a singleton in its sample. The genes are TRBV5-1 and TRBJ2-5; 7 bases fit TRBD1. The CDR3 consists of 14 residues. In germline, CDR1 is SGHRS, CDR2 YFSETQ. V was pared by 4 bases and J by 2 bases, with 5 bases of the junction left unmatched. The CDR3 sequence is CASSASGGQETQYF. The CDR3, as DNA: TGCGCCAGCAGCGCGTCAGGGGGACAAGAGACCCAGTACTTC.

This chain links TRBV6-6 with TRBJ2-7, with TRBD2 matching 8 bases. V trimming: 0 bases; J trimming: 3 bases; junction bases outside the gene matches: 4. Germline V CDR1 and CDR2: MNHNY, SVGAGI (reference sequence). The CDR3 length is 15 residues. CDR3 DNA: TGTGCCAGCAGTTACTCGAGCGGGAGCGACTACGAGCAGTACTTC. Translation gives CASSYSSGSDYEQYF.

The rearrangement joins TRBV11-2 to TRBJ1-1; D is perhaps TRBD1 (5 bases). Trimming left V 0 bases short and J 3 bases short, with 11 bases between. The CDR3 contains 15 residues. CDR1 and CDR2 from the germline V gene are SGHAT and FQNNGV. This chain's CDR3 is CASSLEWGGDTEAFF. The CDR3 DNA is TGTGCCAGCAGCTTAGAGTGGGGGGGTGACACTGAAGCTTTCTTT.